A single sample gave rise to the 6 T cell receptor beta chains below, sequenced in a study of beta chain features in type 1 diabetes. Reverse transcription of all isolated RNA meant that expressed TCRB transcripts were sequenced. Generated by immunoSEQ multiplex PCR, the TCRdb table keeps only in-frame clones and is missing some. The sample holds about 660,000 clones, over 12% seen once. Study observations and caveats: Type 1 diabetes patients had moderately but significantly shorter TCRB CDR3s in all four CD4+ subsets.

No antigen has been assigned to these receptors. The specimen sequenced was naive CD4+ T cells from blood. The receptors shown here come from a man younger than 35 with type 1 diabetes.

This chain links TRBV6-5 with TRBJ1-5, with 9 bases matching TRBD1. Germline CDR1 is MNHEY and CDR2 is SVGAGI. V lost 6 bases, J lost 5 bases, and 8 bases stayed unmatched. The CDR3 contains 15 residues. CDR3 DNA sequence: TGTGCCAGCAGCCAAGTGACAGGGGGGTATCAGCCCCAGCATTTT. This encodes CASSQVTGGYQPQHF.

This clone turned up a few times. The chain carries TRBV9 and TRBJ2-6; D remains unclear. From germline, CDR1 is SGDLS and CDR2 YYNGEE. The V and J ends lost 4 bases and 2 bases respectively, with 7 bases between them. CDR3 length: 14 residues. The chain's CDR3 is CASSFSPGANVLTF. CDR3 nucleotides: TGTGCCAGCAGCTTCAGCCCTGGGGCCAACGTCCTGACTTTC.

There are a few counts of this clone. The chain combines TRBV29-1 with TRBJ2-7; D is uncertain. Germline V CDR1 and CDR2: SQVTM, ANQGSEA. This CDR3 is built from 12 residues. Between the trimmed V and J ends, which lost 3 bases and 0 bases, there was a span of 6 bases. CDR3 residues: CSVDGPSYEQYF. As DNA, the CDR3 is TGCAGCGTTGACGGACCCTCCTACGAGCAGTACTTC.

This chain joins TRBV7-2 and TRBJ2-7, with 7 bases matching TRBD2. V lost 5 bases to trimming and J lost 4 bases; unmatched junction nucleotides: 5. The CDR3 has 13 amino acids. Germline-derived CDR1 and CDR2 are SGHTA and FQGNSA. This CDR3 is CASSISGYYEQYF. CDR3 nucleotide sequence: TGTGCCAGCAGCATTAGCGGGTATTACGAGCAGTACTTC. Drawing the rest from reference TRBV7-2 and TRBJ2-7, the complete variable domain is GAGVSQSPSNKVTEKGKDVELRCDPISGHTALYWYRQSLGQGLEFLIYFQGNSAPDKSGLPSDRFSAERTGGSVSTLTIQRTQQEDSAVYLCASSISGYYEQYFGPGTRLTVT.

This clone was observed a few times. The chain has TRBV27 and TRBJ2-1; D uncertain. CDR3 length equals 15 residues. Germline loops: CDR1 MNHEY, CDR2 SMNVEV (reference sequence). V was clipped by 5 bases and J by 0 bases, with 11 bases between them. The CDR3 loop is CASSPLVGSYNEQFF. The CDR3 DNA is TGTGCCAGCAGTCCCCTGGTGGGCTCCTACAATGAGCAGTTCTTC.

The rearrangement uses TRBV2 and TRBJ2-7; D might be TRBD1 (6 bases). Deletions cut 4 bases from V and 2 bases from J, with 15 bases between. This CDR3 has 15 amino acids. Looked up from germline, CDR1 is SNHLY and CDR2 is FYNNEI. The CDR3 reads CASSGGLQGTYEQYF. The CDR3 nucleotides are TGTGCCAGCAGTGGGGGCTTACAGGGAACCTACGAGCAGTACTTC.